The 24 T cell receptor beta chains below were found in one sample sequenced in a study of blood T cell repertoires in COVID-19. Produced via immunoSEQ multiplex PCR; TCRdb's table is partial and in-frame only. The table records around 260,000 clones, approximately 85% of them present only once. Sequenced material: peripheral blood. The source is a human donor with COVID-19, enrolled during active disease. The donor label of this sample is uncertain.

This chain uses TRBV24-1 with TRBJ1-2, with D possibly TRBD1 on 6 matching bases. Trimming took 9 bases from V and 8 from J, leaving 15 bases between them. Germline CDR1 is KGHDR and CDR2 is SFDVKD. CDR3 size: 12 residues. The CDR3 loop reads CATSRRGLGYTF. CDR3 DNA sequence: TGTGCCACCTCCCGCAGGGGTTTGGGCTACACCTTC.

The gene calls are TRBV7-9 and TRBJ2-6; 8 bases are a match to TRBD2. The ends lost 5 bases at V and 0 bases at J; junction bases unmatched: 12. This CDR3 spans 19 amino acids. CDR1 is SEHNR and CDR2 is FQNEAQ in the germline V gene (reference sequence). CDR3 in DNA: TGTGCCAGCAGCCCTGTGGGCGCGGGAGGCCTCTCTGGGGCCAACGTCCTGACTTTC. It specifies CASSPVGAGGLSGANVLTF.

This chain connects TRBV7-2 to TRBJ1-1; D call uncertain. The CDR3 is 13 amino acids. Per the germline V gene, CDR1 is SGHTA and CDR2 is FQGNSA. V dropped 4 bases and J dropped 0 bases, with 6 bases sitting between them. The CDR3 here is CASSSNMNTEAFF. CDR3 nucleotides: TGTGCCAGCAGCTCTAATATGAACACTGAAGCTTTCTTT.

The DNA of the CDR3 is TGTGCCAGCAGCTTAGTAGGGGGAGAGACCCAGTACTTC. This translates into CASSLVGGETQYF. The rearrangement links TRBV7-8 to TRBJ2-5; TRBD1 might be the D (6 bases). The V gene lost 1 base and the J gene lost 4 bases, with 7 bases spanning the gap. In germline, CDR1 is SGHVS, CDR2 FQNEAQ. CDR3 length equals 13 residues.

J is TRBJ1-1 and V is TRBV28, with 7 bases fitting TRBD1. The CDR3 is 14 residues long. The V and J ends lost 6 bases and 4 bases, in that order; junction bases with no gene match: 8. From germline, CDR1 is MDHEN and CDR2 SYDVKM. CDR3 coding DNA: TGTGCCAGCAGGGGGGCGGGGACAGCCACTGAAGCTTTCTTT. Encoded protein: CASRGAGTATEAFF.

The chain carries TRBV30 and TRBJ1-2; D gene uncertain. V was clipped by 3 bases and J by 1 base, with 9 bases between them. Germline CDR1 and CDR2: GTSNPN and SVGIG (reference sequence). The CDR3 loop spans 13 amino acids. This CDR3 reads CAWRDWINYGYTF. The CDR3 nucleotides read TGTGCCTGGAGGGACTGGATTAACTATGGCTACACCTTC.

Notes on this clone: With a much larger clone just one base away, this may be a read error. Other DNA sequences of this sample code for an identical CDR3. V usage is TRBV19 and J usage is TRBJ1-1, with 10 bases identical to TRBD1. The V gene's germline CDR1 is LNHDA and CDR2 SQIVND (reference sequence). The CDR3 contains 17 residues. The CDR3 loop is CASSSRDRGPQNTEAFF. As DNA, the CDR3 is TGTGCCAGTAGTAGTCGAGACAGGGGGCCTCAGAACACTGAAGCCTTCTTT.

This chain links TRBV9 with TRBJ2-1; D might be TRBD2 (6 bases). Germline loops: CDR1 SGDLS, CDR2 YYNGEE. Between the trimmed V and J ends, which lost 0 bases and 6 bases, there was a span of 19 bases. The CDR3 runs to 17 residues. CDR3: CASSVAVGGTFRNEQFF. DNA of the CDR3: TGTGCCAGCAGCGTAGCCGTCGGGGGTACCTTTCGCAATGAGCAGTTCTTC.

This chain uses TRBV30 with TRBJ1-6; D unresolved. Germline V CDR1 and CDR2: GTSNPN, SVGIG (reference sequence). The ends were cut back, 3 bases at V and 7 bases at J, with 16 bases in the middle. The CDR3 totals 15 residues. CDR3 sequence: CAWSAGIDGNSPLHF. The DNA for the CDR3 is TGTGCCTGGAGCGCCGGGATCGACGGGAATTCACCCCTCCACTTT.

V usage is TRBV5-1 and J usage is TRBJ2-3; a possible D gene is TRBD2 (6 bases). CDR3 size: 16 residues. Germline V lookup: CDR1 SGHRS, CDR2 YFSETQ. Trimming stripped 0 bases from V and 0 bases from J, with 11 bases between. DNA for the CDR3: TGCGCCAGCAGCTTGGACGGGGCGGGGAGCACAGATACGCAGTATTTT. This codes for CASSLDGAGSTDTQYF. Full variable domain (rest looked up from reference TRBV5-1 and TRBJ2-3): KAGVTQTPRYLIKTRGQQVTLSCSPISGHRSVSWYQQTPGQGLQFLFEYFSETQRNKGNFPGRFSGRQFSNSRSEMNVSTLELGDSALYLCASSLDGAGSTDTQYFGPGTRLTVL.

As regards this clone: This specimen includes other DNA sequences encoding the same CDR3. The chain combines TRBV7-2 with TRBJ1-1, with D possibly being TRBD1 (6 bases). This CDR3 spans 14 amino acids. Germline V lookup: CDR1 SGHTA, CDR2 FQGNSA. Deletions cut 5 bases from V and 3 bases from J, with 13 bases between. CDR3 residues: CASSLGPGDTEAFF. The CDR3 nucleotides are TGTGCCAGCAGCCTGGGGCCAGGGGACACTGAAGCTTTCTTT.

CDR3 sequence: CAWSVLGTSERGPGELFF. The CDR3, as DNA: TGTGCCTGGAGTGTACTCGGGACTAGCGAAAGGGGACCCGGGGAGCTGTTTTTT. This sequence joins TRBV30 and TRBJ2-2, with 10 bases that match TRBD2. Germline assignment: CDR1 GTSNPN and CDR2 SVGIG (reference sequence). Trimming removed 0 bases from V and 6 bases from J; junction bases left unmatched: 13. The CDR3 runs to 18 residues.

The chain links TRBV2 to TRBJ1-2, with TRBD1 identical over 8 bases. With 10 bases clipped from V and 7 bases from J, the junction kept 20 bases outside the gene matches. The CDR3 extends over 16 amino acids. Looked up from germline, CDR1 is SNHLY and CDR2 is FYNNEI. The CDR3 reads CATSVTGGAGASGYTF. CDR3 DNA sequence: TGTGCCACCTCGGTCACAGGGGGGGCTGGAGCTAGTGGCTACACCTTC.

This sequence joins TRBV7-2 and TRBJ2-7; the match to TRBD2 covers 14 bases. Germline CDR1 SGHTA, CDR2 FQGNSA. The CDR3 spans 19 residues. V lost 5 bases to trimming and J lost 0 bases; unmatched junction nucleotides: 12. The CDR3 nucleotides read TGTGCCAGCAGCCATCCGGGACTAGCGGGAGATAAGGGCTCCTACGAGCAGTACTTC. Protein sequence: CASSHPGLAGDKGSYEQYF.

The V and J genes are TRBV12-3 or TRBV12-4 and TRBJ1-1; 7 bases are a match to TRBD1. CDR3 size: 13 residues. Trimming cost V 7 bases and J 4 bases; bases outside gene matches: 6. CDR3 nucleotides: TGTGCCAGCACAATTTCAGGGGGCACTGAAGCTTTCTTT. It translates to CASTISGGTEAFF.

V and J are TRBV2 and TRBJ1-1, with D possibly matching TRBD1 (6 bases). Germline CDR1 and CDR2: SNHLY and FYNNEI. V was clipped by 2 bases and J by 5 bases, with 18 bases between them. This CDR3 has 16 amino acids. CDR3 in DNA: TGTGCCAGCAGTGAAAGGGGGAGAGGCAAGTCGACTGAAGCTTTCTTT. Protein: CASSERGRGKSTEAFF.

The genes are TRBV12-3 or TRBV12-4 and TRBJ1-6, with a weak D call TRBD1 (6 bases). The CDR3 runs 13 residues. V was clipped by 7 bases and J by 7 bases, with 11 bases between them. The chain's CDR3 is CASNNTGNSPLHF. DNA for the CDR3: TGTGCCAGCAATAATACAGGGAATTCACCCCTCCACTTT.

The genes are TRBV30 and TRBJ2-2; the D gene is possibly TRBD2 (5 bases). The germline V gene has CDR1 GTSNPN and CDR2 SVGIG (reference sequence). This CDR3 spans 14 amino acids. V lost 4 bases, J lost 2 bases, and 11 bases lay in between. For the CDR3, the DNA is TGTGCCTGGACCCGGGGTAGCAACACCGGGGAGCTGTTTTTT. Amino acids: CAWTRGSNTGELFF. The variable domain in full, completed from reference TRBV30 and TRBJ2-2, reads SQTIHQWPATLVQPVGSPLSLECTVEGTSNPNLYWYRQAAGRGLQLLFYSVGIGQISSEVPQNLSASRPQDRQFILSSKKLLLSDSGFYLCAWTRGSNTGELFFGEGSRLTVL.

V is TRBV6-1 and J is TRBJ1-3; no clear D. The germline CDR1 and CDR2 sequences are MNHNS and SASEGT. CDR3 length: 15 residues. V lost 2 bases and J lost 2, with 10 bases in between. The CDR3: CASSESSLPGNTIYF. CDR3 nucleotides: TGTGCCAGCAGTGAAAGCTCCCTCCCTGGAAACACCATATATTTT.

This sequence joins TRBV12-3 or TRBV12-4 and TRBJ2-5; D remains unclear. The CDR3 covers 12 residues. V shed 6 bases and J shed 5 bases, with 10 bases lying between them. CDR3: CASSRLRETQYF. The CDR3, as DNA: TGTGCCAGCAGCCGCCTCCGGGAGACCCAGTACTTC.

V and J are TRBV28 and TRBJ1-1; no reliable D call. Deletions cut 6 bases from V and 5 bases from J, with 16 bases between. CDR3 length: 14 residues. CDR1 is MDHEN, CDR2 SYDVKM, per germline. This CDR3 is CASSLRARRTEAFF. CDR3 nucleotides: TGTGCCAGCAGCCTTCGGGCAAGGAGGACTGAAGCTTTCTTT. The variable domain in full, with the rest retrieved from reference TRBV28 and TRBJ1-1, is DVKVTQSSRYLVKRTGEKVFLECVQDMDHENMFWYRQDPGLGLRLIYFSYDVKMKEKGDIPEGYSVSREKKERFSLILESASTNQTSMYLCASSLRARRTEAFFGQGTRLTVV.

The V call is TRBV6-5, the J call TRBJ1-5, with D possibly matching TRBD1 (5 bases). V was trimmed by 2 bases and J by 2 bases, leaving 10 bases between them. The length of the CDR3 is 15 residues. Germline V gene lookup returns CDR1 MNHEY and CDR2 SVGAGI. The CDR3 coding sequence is TGTGCCAGCAGTTACAAGGGGATGGGCAATCAGCCCCAGCATTTT. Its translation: CASSYKGMGNQPQHF.

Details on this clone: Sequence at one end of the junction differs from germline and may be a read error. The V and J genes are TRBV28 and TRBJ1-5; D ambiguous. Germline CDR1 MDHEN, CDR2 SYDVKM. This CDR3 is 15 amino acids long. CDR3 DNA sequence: TGTGCCAGCAGTTTGGAAGGGAGTAGCATTCAGCCCCAGCATTTT. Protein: CASSLEGSSIQPQHF. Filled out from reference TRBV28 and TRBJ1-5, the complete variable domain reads DVKVTQSSRYLVKRTGEKVFLECVQDMDHENMFWYRQDPGLGLRLIYFSYDVKMKEKGDIPEGYSVSREKKERFSLILESASTNQTSMYLCASSLEGSSIQPQHFGDGTRLSIL.

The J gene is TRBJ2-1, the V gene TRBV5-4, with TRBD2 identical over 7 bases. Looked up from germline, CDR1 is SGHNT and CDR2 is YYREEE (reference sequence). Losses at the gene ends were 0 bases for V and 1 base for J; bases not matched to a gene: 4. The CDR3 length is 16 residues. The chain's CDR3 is CASSLDSGPSYNEQFF. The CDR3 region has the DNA TGTGCCAGCAGCTTGGATAGCGGGCCTTCCTACAATGAGCAGTTCTTC.